Listed here are 28 T cell receptor beta chains from one sample, sequenced in a study of shared clonotypes between healthy human individuals. The repertoire was sequenced with immunoSEQ multiplex PCR; TCRdb's copy has only in-frame clones and lacks some. The sample has some 2 million clones, approximately 95% seen once. The sequenced sample was naive CD4+ T cells sorted from blood. Subset in this sample: CD45RA+ positively selected. The receptors shown here come from a young man in good health.

The rearrangement uses TRBV27 and TRBJ1-5; D call uncertain. Germline assignment: CDR1 MNHEY and CDR2 SMNVEV (reference sequence). V lost 8 bases and J 5 bases, leaving 13 bases between the germline ends. This CDR3 has 13 amino acids. The CDR3 region has the DNA TGTGCCAGCCCCCATAAGCCCGATCAGCCCCAGCATTTT. It translates to CASPHKPDQPQHF.

J is TRBJ2-7 and V is TRBV4-2; no clear D gene. V lost 1 base, J lost 1 base, and 8 bases lay in between. From germline, CDR1 is LGHNA and CDR2 YNFKEQ. The CDR3 totals 14 residues. CDR3: CASSQANPSYEQYF. The CDR3 nucleotides read TGTGCCAGCAGCCAAGCCAACCCGTCCTACGAGCAGTACTTC.

The V and J genes are TRBV18 and TRBJ2-5; 10 bases line up with TRBD1. The germline V gene has CDR1 KGHSH and CDR2 LQKENI. The CDR3 covers 15 residues. With V trimmed by 4 bases and J by 5 bases, 7 bases remained unmatched. The DNA for the CDR3 is TGTGCCAGCTCACTTTTGACAGGGGGCAAGGAGACCCAGTACTTC. It translates to CASSLLTGGKETQYF.

The V call is TRBV19, the J call TRBJ1-1; tentative D call: TRBD1 (5 bases). CDR1 and CDR2 from the germline V gene are LNHDA and SQIVND (reference sequence). Trimming stripped 5 bases from V and 5 bases from J, with 9 bases between. The CDR3 is made up of 12 amino acids. The CDR3 loop is CASSSGWTEAFF. The CDR3 DNA sequence: TGTGCCAGTAGTTCAGGGTGGACTGAAGCTTTCTTT.

The chain links TRBV2 to TRBJ1-6; D is perhaps TRBD1 (6 bases). Germline V gene sequence: CDR1 SNHLY, CDR2 FYNNEI. The CDR3 runs to 15 residues. Between the trimmed V and J ends, which lost 5 bases and 7 bases, there was a span of 15 bases. CDR3 residues: CASSYTGLGNSPLHF. CDR3 nucleotides: TGTGCCAGCAGTTATACAGGGTTAGGAAATTCACCCCTCCACTTT.

The V gene is TRBV28, the J gene TRBJ1-2, with no clear D. Germline V gene lookup returns CDR1 MDHEN and CDR2 SYDVKM. Trimming pared 5 bases from V and 6 bases from J, leaving 28 bases between. The CDR3 sequence is 18 residues long. The CDR3 here is CASSTSRQPTPKSNGYTF. In DNA form, the CDR3 reads TGTGCCAGCAGTACCTCCCGGCAGCCCACCCCGAAGTCCAATGGCTACACCTTC.

The chain couples TRBV6-5 to TRBJ2-3, with 10 nucleotides matching TRBD1. Germline CDR1 reads MNHEY; CDR2 reads SVGAGI. The CDR3 sequence is 13 residues long. The J segment lost 5 bases and the V segment lost 6 bases, leaving 2 bases of the junction unmatched. CDR3 in amino acids: CASRDRGLDTQYF. The CDR3 DNA reads TGTGCCAGCAGGGACAGGGGGTTAGATACGCAGTATTTT.

V and J are TRBV10-2 and TRBJ1-6; 9 nucleotides align to TRBD1. Trimming cost V 7 bases and J 5 bases; bases outside gene matches: 6. CDR1 and CDR2 (germline): WSHSY, SAAADI. The CDR3 totals 15 residues. The CDR3 is CASKDRGADNSPLHF. DNA for the CDR3: TGCGCCAGCAAGGACAGGGGTGCCGATAATTCACCCCTCCACTTT.

Comment on this clone: The same CDR3 also results from other DNA sequences found in this sample. The chain links TRBV11-3 to TRBJ2-3, with 7 nucleotides matching TRBD2. From germline, CDR1 is SGHNT and CDR2 YENEEA. The CDR3 is 14 residues long. V shed 4 bases, J shed 1 base, and the junction held 2 bases outside the gene matches. Here the CDR3 reads CASSSSGGTDTQYF. DNA of the CDR3: TGTGCCAGCAGCTCTAGCGGAGGCACAGATACGCAGTATTTT.

The chain uses TRBV10-3 and TRBJ1-4; unclear D gene. The V gene's germline CDR1 is ENHRY and CDR2 SYGVKD. This CDR3 spans 14 amino acids. Trimming pared 5 bases from V and 5 bases from J, leaving 12 bases between. The CDR3 sequence is CAISTGQPNEKLFF. The CDR3 DNA is TGTGCCATCAGTACGGGCCAGCCAAATGAAAAACTGTTTTTT.

V is TRBV6-6 and J is TRBJ2-5; D is unresolved. Germline values: CDR1 MNHNY, CDR2 SVGAGI (reference sequence). Trimming stripped 5 bases from V and 6 bases from J, with 10 bases between. This CDR3 is 12 amino acids long. The CDR3 nucleotides read TGTGCCAGCAGTACCCTCGCCCAGACCCAGTACTTC. Protein product: CASSTLAQTQYF.

This clone showed up many times. The CDR3 region has the DNA TGTGCCAGCAGCTTAGTCGTCTCGGCTAGCGGGGTGTACGAGCAGTACTTC. It codes for CASSLVVSASGVYEQYF. This chain joins TRBV11-2 and TRBJ2-7; 9 nucleotides agree with TRBD2. Germline V gene sequence: CDR1 SGHAT, CDR2 FQNNGV. J lost 4 bases, V lost 1 base, and 11 bases had no gene match. CDR3 length: 17 residues.

On this clone: Distinct nucleotide sequences in the sample also encode this CDR3. The CDR3 loop reads CASSLDRDTQYF. The CDR3 DNA follows: TGTGCCAGCAGCCTTGATCGCGATACGCAGTATTTT. The chain joins TRBV6-5 to TRBJ2-3; D gene uncertain. Trimming removed 6 bases from V and 6 bases from J, with 10 bases in between. The CDR3 spans 12 residues. Germline V gene lookup returns CDR1 MNHEY and CDR2 SVGAGI.

The chain links TRBV18 to TRBJ1-2; possible D gene TRBD1, 6 bases. V was cut by 2 bases and J by 4 bases, with 11 bases left in between. The CDR3 extends over 14 amino acids. Germline loops: CDR1 KGHSH, CDR2 LQKENI. The CDR3 DNA reads TGTGCCAGCTCACCAGGGGGCCTCGGCTATGGCTACACCTTC. This translates into CASSPGGLGYGYTF.

The chain recombines TRBV5-4 with TRBJ2-3; unclear D gene. With 2 bases removed from V and 2 bases from J, the gap between germline ends came to 6 bases. The CDR3 is 13 amino acids. Per the germline V gene, CDR1 is SGHNT and CDR2 is YYREEE (reference sequence). The chain's CDR3 is CASSLADTDTQYF. In DNA form, the CDR3 reads TGTGCCAGCAGCTTAGCCGACACAGATACGCAGTATTTT.

The V and J genes are TRBV7-2 and TRBJ1-6, with D unresolved. Germline CDR1 SGHTA, CDR2 FQGNSA. CDR3 size: 15 residues. Trimming stripped 0 bases from V and 10 bases from J, with 13 bases between. The CDR3 sequence is CASSLAEGSGSPLHF. The CDR3 DNA sequence: TGTGCCAGCAGCTTAGCTGAGGGTTCGGGCTCACCCCTCCACTTT.

The chain uses TRBV6-1 and TRBJ1-4; D is perhaps TRBD1 (5 bases). Germline-derived CDR1 and CDR2 are MNHNS and SASEGT. Trimming removed 2 bases at V and 10 bases at J, with 17 bases between. This CDR3 has 15 amino acids. CDR3 sequence: CASSELGATKGKLFF. CDR3 nucleotide sequence: TGTGCCAGCAGTGAATTAGGGGCGACTAAGGGAAAACTGTTTTTT.

The J gene is TRBJ2-7, the V gene TRBV2; TRBD1 agrees at 9 bases. The CDR3 consists of 14 residues. The V and J ends lost 8 bases and 0 bases, in that order; junction bases with no gene match: 5. Germline V CDR1 and CDR2: SNHLY, FYNNEI. CDR3 protein: CASRRGQGSYEQYF. In DNA form, the CDR3 reads TGTGCCAGCCGAAGGGGACAGGGCTCCTACGAGCAGTACTTC.

V is TRBV11-2 and J is TRBJ1-4, with a weak D call TRBD1 (6 bases). Trimming removed 2 bases from V and 7 bases from J, with 8 bases in between. Germline assignment: CDR1 SGHAT and CDR2 FQNNGV. The CDR3 has 13 residues. The CDR3 region has the DNA TGTGCCAGCAGCTTATCAGGGGTTGAAAAACTGTTTTTT. Encoded protein: CASSLSGVEKLFF.

Of note for this clone: Other DNA sequences in the same sample also yield this CDR3. V is TRBV2 and J is TRBJ1-5, with 8 positions matching TRBD1. The CDR3 sequence is 14 residues long. Germline assignment: CDR1 SNHLY and CDR2 FYNNEI. The junction had 7 bases not matched to a gene; V was cut back by 6 bases and J by 6 bases. CDR3 sequence: CASRGQGAGQPQHF. The CDR3 DNA reads as TGTGCCAGCAGGGGCCAGGGGGCTGGTCAGCCCCAGCATTTT.

The table lists this clone with a few counts. The V and J genes are TRBV2 and TRBJ2-1; D is uncertain. The CDR3 loop spans 11 amino acids. Germline assignment: CDR1 SNHLY and CDR2 FYNNEI. Trimming stripped 3 bases from V and 15 bases from J, with 12 bases between. The CDR3 bases are TGTGCCAGCAGTGATCCTACAGTGGGGTTCTTC. It yields the protein CASSDPTVGFF.

The V and J genes are TRBV6-1 and TRBJ1-6; TRBD1 agrees at 7 bases. The germline gives CDR1 MNHNS, CDR2 SASEGT. The CDR3 spans 14 residues. Trimming took 7 bases from V and 8 from J; bases not matched to a gene: 8. For the CDR3, the DNA is TGTGCCAGCAAGGGTGCAGGGGGTCATTCACCCCTCCACTTT. Protein product: CASKGAGGHSPLHF.

The chain recombines TRBV2 with TRBJ2-1; either TRBD1 or TRBD2 may fit D (6 bases each). CDR3 size: 15 residues. Trimming removed 0 bases at V and 8 bases at J, with 14 bases between. Germline V gene data show CDR1 as SNHLY and CDR2 as FYNNEI. This CDR3 is CASSEARGQGDEQFF. DNA for the CDR3: TGTGCCAGCAGTGAAGCACGGGGGCAAGGAGATGAGCAGTTCTTC.

This chain joins TRBV5-1 and TRBJ2-3, with 10 bases fitting TRBD2. The germline CDR1 and CDR2 sequences are SGHRS and YFSETQ. The CDR3 sequence is 17 residues long. After removal of 1 base from V and 5 bases from J, the junction contained 10 bases not matched to a gene. CDR3 in amino acids: CASSLPLLPSGGDTQYF. The CDR3 DNA follows: TGCGCCAGCAGCTTGCCTCTCTTACCTAGCGGGGGAGATACGCAGTATTTT.

This clone was counted many times. The rearrangement uses TRBV25-1 and TRBJ2-2, with D perhaps TRBD1 or TRBD2 (6 bases each). Germline V lookup: CDR1 MGHDK, CDR2 SYGVNS. The CDR3 is 14 residues long. V dropped 6 bases and J dropped 7 bases, with 15 bases sitting between them. CDR3 coding DNA: TGTGCCAGCAGGCGACCCGGGGGCGACGGGGAGCTGTTTTTT. The encoded protein is CASRRPGGDGELFF.

The CDR3 nucleotides are TGTGCCAGTAGTCCCGGGACTAGCGGGGGCACAGATACGCAGTATTTT. Its translation: CASSPGTSGGTDTQYF. This sequence joins TRBV19 and TRBJ2-3; 13 positions match TRBD2. The CDR3 is made up of 16 amino acids. V was pared by 5 bases and J by 1 base, with 3 bases of the junction left unmatched. Germline V lookup: CDR1 LNHDA, CDR2 SQIVND (reference sequence). Variable domain in full (rest from reference TRBV19 and TRBJ2-3): DGGITQSPKYLFRKEGQNVTLSCEQNLNHDAMYWYRQDPGQGLRLIYYSQIVNDFQKGDIAEGYSVSREKKESFPLTVTSAQKNPTAFYLCASSPGTSGGTDTQYFGPGTRLTVL.

CDR3: CASSGENQGQWYSNQPQHF. CDR3 DNA: TGTGCCAGCAGTGGGGAAAATCAGGGTCAATGGTATAGCAATCAGCCCCAGCATTTT. The rearrangement links TRBV2 to TRBJ1-5; perhaps TRBD1 as D (5 bases). The CDR3 has 19 amino acids. Deletions cut 4 bases from V and 0 bases from J, with 22 bases between. Germline CDR1 reads SNHLY; CDR2 reads FYNNEI.

As concerns this clone: Other DNA sequences within the sample encode an identical CDR3. The chain is built from TRBV18 and TRBJ2-7; TRBD1 matches at 7 bases. The J segment lost 4 bases and the V segment lost 6 bases, leaving 9 bases of the junction unmatched. CDR1 and CDR2 from the germline V gene are KGHSH and LQKENI. There are 14 residues in the CDR3. CDR3 region: CASSPSEGAYEQYF. The CDR3 DNA sequence: TGTGCCAGCTCCCCGAGTGAGGGGGCTTACGAGCAGTACTTC. Full variable domain (missing parts from reference TRBV18 and TRBJ2-7): NAGVMQNPRHLVRRRGQEARLRCSPMKGHSHVYWYRQLPEEGLKFMVYLQKENIIDESGMPKERFSAEFPKEGPSILRIQQVVRGDSAAYFCASSPSEGAYEQYFGPGTRLTVT.